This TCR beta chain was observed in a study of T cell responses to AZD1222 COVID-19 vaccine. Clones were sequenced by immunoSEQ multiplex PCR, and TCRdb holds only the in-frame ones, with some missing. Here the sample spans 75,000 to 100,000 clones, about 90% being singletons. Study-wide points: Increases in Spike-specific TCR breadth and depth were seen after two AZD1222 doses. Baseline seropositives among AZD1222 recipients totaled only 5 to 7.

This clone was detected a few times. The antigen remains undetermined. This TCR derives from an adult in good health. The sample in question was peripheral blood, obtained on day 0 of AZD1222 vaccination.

CDR3 nucleotides: TGCGCCAGCAGCCCGGGACAGAACACCGGGGAGCTGTTTTTT. Translation gives CASSPGQNTGELFF. The genes are TRBV5-1 and TRBJ2-2; D possibly corresponds to TRBD1 (6 bases). V was shortened by 4 bases and J by 1 base, with 8 bases between the two germline ends. Germline assignment: CDR1 SGHRS and CDR2 YFSETQ. The CDR3 consists of 14 residues. Based on the CDR3 plus reference TRBV5-1 and TRBJ2-2, the full variable domain is KAGVTQTPRYLIKTRGQQVTLSCSPISGHRSVSWYQQTPGQGLQFLFEYFSETQRNKGNFPGRFSGRQFSNSRSEMNVSTLELGDSALYLCASSPGQNTGELFFGEGSRLTVL.